A single sample is the source of the 12 T cell receptor beta chains below, sequenced in a study of memory CD4+ T cells and cytomegalovirus serostatus. The assay was immunoSEQ multiplex PCR, and TCRdb's table has in-frame clones only and misses some. The top ten hold around 1.5% of the sample, which has tens of thousands of clones, over 60% seen once. Single viable CD3+CD4+CD8-CD45RO+ cells were sorted as the memory CD4+ T cells. Sequencing was carried out using memory CD4+ T cells from blood. These receptors were obtained from an adult in good health and CMV-seropositive.

The rearrangement links TRBV28 to TRBJ1-5, with D uncertain. Germline-derived CDR1 and CDR2 are MDHEN and SYDVKM. This CDR3 spans 14 amino acids. V lost 6 bases and J 0 bases, leaving 9 bases between the germline ends. CDR3 DNA sequence: TGTGCCAGCAGCGCCCAGGTTAGCAATCAGCCCCAGCATTTT. Its protein product is CASSAQVSNQPQHF.

This rearrangement joins TRBV14 to TRBJ1-2; the D gene is possibly TRBD1 (6 bases). In germline, CDR1 is SGHDN, CDR2 FVKESK. The CDR3 consists of 13 residues. Trimming took off 4 bases at V and 8 bases at J, with 14 bases between the two ends. CDR3 loop: CASSPGGLVGYTF. For the CDR3, the DNA is TGTGCCAGCAGCCCCGGGGGCCTAGTAGGCTACACCTTC.

This sequence joins TRBV18 and TRBJ2-3; D gene unclear. V was pared by 3 bases and J by 6 bases, with 7 bases between. Germline lookup yields CDR1 KGHSH and CDR2 LQKENI. CDR3 length: 12 amino acids. The chain's CDR3 is CASSPLLDTQYF. Written as DNA, the CDR3 is TGTGCCAGCTCACCCCTTCTGGATACGCAGTATTTT.

This sequence joins TRBV9 and TRBJ1-3, with D possibly TRBD1 on 6 matching bases. This CDR3 comprises 17 residues. V was pared by 4 bases and J by 0 bases, with 17 bases between. Germline-derived CDR1 and CDR2 are SGDLS and YYNGEE. The CDR3 DNA sequence: TGTGCCAGCAGCCTTGGACAGACTCGGCTCTCTGGAAACACCATATATTTT. This encodes CASSLGQTRLSGNTIYF.

The chain links TRBV5-1 to TRBJ1-5; TRBD1 matches 7 bases. This CDR3 is built from 15 residues. Germline V gene sequence: CDR1 SGHRS, CDR2 YFSETQ. V trimming: 3 bases; J trimming: 4 bases; junction bases outside the gene matches: 7. The CDR3 is CASSYTGTANQPQHF. The CDR3 coding sequence is TGCGCCAGCAGCTATACCGGGACAGCGAATCAGCCCCAGCATTTT.

The sample holds a few counts of this clone. The CDR3 coding sequence is TGTGCCAGCAGCCAAAGTTTGGGGTCCTACGAGCAGTACTTC. Residues: CASSQSLGSYEQYF. The chain recombines TRBV16 with TRBJ2-7; D unclear. Germline values: CDR1 KGHSY, CDR2 FQNENV. V was shortened by 2 bases and J by 1 base, with 9 bases between the two germline ends. The CDR3 has 14 residues.

The V gene is TRBV6-1, the J gene TRBJ2-1; the D is unclear. The CDR3 has 15 amino acids. Germline CDR1 reads MNHNS; CDR2 reads SASEGT. V was shortened by 4 bases and J by 1 base, with 11 bases between the two germline ends. The DNA for the CDR3 is TGTGCCAGCAGTGGTTCGTTGCTATCCTACAATGAGCAGTTCTTC. Translated, it gives CASSGSLLSYNEQFF.

This clone was counted between two and nine times. The chain is built from TRBV28 and TRBJ1-2; no clear D. V was cut by 4 bases and J by 4 bases, with 16 bases left in between. The germline gives CDR1 MDHEN, CDR2 SYDVKM. The CDR3 runs to 15 residues. The CDR3 is CASSSPGPTSYGYTF. CDR3 in DNA: TGTGCCAGCAGTTCTCCAGGTCCAACGAGCTATGGCTACACCTTC.

This sequence joins TRBV11-3 and TRBJ2-7; D is uncertain. The CDR3 consists of 13 residues. Trimming removed 3 bases from V and 0 bases from J, with 6 bases in between. Germline V gene sequence: CDR1 SGHNT, CDR2 YENEEA. As DNA, the CDR3 is TGTGCCAGCAGCTTGGGGTTCTCCTACGAGCAGTACTTC. It yields the protein CASSLGFSYEQYF.

The CDR3 DNA reads TGTGCCAGCAGTCCACCCGACAGGCCCCCGGTTAGGTACAATGAGCAGTTCTTC. As protein: CASSPPDRPPVRYNEQFF. This rearrangement joins TRBV2 to TRBJ2-1; possibly TRBD1 for D (6 bases). Per germline, CDR1 SNHLY and CDR2 FYNNEI. The CDR3 spans 18 residues. V lost 5 bases to trimming and J lost 4 bases, with 24 bases between them.

The chain combines TRBV5-4 with TRBJ2-7; the D gene is possibly TRBD1 (6 bases). V was pared by 1 base and J by 4 bases, with 6 bases between. The CDR3 has 12 residues. Germline CDR1 and CDR2: SGHNT and YYREEE (reference sequence). CDR3 region: CASSLQGYEQYF. Written as DNA, the CDR3 is TGTGCCAGCAGCTTGCAGGGGTACGAGCAGTACTTC. The full variable domain, its missing parts supplied by reference TRBV5-4 and TRBJ2-7, is ETGVTQSPTHLIKTRGQQVTLRCSSQSGHNTVSWYQQALGQGPQFIFQYYREEENGRGNFPPRFSGLQFPNYSSELNVNALELDDSALYLCASSLQGYEQYFGPGTRLTVT.

In nucleotides, the CDR3 is TGTGCCAGCAGTCCACCGGGACAGGGGCACTATGGCTACACCTTC. Protein product: CASSPPGQGHYGYTF. The chain couples TRBV28 to TRBJ1-2, with 10 positions matching TRBD1. Germline V gene data show CDR1 as MDHEN and CDR2 as SYDVKM. This CDR3 spans 15 amino acids. The trim removed 5 bases at V and 3 bases at J, leaving 6 bases unmatched.